The 27 T cell receptor beta chains presented below share a single source sample, sequenced in a study of blood T cell repertoires in COVID-19. This table comes from immunoSEQ multiplex PCR, and its TCRdb copy is limited to in-frame clones, with some not included. The sample lists approximately 150,000 clones, about 79% occurring once. The sequenced sample was PBMCs or T cells enriched from blood (not recorded which). Receptors originate from a man between 50 and 59 years old who had recovered from COVID-19.

The chain carries TRBV30 and TRBJ1-1, with D uncertain. The CDR3 has 13 residues. The germline V and J ends were trimmed by 4 bases and 4 bases, with 13 bases remaining between them. The germline gives CDR1 GTSNPN, CDR2 SVGIG (reference sequence). The CDR3: CAWTREESTEAFF. In nucleotides, the CDR3 is TGTGCCTGGACGAGGGAGGAGAGCACTGAAGCTTTCTTT.

The chain uses TRBV3-1 (or the pseudogene TRBV3-2) and TRBJ2-5; 9 bases match TRBD2. With 4 bases clipped from V and 2 bases from J, the junction kept 5 bases outside the gene matches. Germline V gene data show CDR1 as LGHDT and CDR2 as YNNKEL (reference sequence). This CDR3 region has 15 residues. CDR3 in DNA: TGTGCCAGCAGCCGAGGAGCGGGGGGACAAGAGACCCAGTACTTC. Encoded protein: CASSRGAGGQETQYF.

V and J are TRBV19 and TRBJ1-5; TRBD1 matches at 7 bases. This CDR3 comprises 15 residues. Germline CDR1 and CDR2: LNHDA and SQIVND (reference sequence). Germline trimming cut 8 bases from V and 2 bases from J; bases unmatched to any gene: 9. The CDR3 protein is CASSAQGGGNQPQHF. Here the CDR3 DNA reads TGTGCCAGTTCCGCGCAGGGGGGAGGCAATCAGCCCCAGCATTTT.

The chain couples TRBV6-6 to TRBJ1-6; 9 bases are a match to TRBD1. The germline V gene has CDR1 MNHNY and CDR2 SVGAGI (reference sequence). Trimming removed 5 bases from V and 14 bases from J; junction bases left unmatched: 13. This CDR3 comprises 15 residues. CDR3 sequence: CASSQTSGTGFSLHF. CDR3 coding DNA: TGTGCCAGCAGTCAAACCTCCGGGACAGGGTTTTCCCTCCACTTT.

This clone was picked up a small number of times. The rearrangement links TRBV30 to TRBJ1-2; 10 bases match TRBD1. V shed 6 bases and J 6 bases; nucleotides not matched to a gene: 4. Germline CDR1 reads GTSNPN; CDR2 reads SVGIG (reference sequence). The CDR3 consists of 12 residues. The CDR3 is CACRGTGDGYTF. The CDR3 DNA sequence: TGTGCCTGTCGCGGGACAGGGGATGGCTACACCTTC.

The gene calls are TRBV5-5 and TRBJ2-5; 7 bases are shared with TRBD1. The V gene's germline CDR1 is SGHKS and CDR2 YYEKEE (reference sequence). This CDR3 is 14 amino acids long. V shed 4 bases and J 4 bases; nucleotides not matched to a gene: 7. CDR3 coding DNA: TGTGCCAGCAGCGTACCGGGACAGAGAGAGACCCAGTACTTC. This codes for CASSVPGQRETQYF.

The chain recombines TRBV9 with TRBJ1-2, with TRBD1 identical over 8 bases. CDR1 and CDR2 (germline): SGDLS, YYNGEE. V dropped 4 bases and J dropped 4; count of bases not matched to a gene: 9. The CDR3 covers 15 residues. The DNA of the CDR3 is TGTGCCAGCAGCCCAAGAGACAGGGGCTCCTATGGCTACACCTTC. Protein product: CASSPRDRGSYGYTF.

The chain carries TRBV30 and TRBJ2-7; no clear D gene. The CDR3 loop spans 16 amino acids. CDR1 is GTSNPN and CDR2 is SVGIG in the germline V gene (reference sequence). V dropped 0 bases and J dropped 0 bases, with 15 bases sitting between them. CDR3 nucleotide sequence: TGTGCCTGGAGTGTTGAGGTTATTGGAAGCTCCTACGAGCAGTACTTC. Amino acids: CAWSVEVIGSSYEQYF.

The rearrangement uses TRBV7-9 and TRBJ2-3, with 9 bases matching TRBD1. V lost 5 bases, J lost 3 bases, and 6 bases stayed unmatched. CDR3 size: 15 residues. Germline CDR1 and CDR2: SEHNR and FQNEAQ (reference sequence). The CDR3 loop is CASSADGTGTDTQYF. CDR3 coding DNA: TGTGCCAGCAGCGCTGATGGGACAGGGACAGATACGCAGTATTTT.

The gene calls are TRBV30 and TRBJ2-1; a possible D gene is TRBD1 (5 bases). The germline CDR1 and CDR2 sequences are GTSNPN and SVGIG (reference sequence). V was pared by 1 base and J by 8 bases, with 9 bases between. The CDR3 spans 12 residues. The CDR3 protein is CAWSAGIDEQFF. The CDR3 DNA is TGTGCCTGGAGTGCAGGGATCGATGAGCAGTTCTTC.

About this clone itself: A much larger clonotype is one base distant, so this may be a read error. Other DNA sequences in the sample encode the same CDR3. J is TRBJ1-1 and V is TRBV5-1, with 7 bases that match TRBD1. Germline V CDR1 and CDR2: SGHRS, YFSETQ. CDR3 length: 14 residues. Trimming took 0 bases from V and 4 from J; bases not matched to a gene: 3. CDR3 DNA sequence: TGCGCCAGCAGCTTGGCCGCAGGGGGCACTGAAGCTTTCTTT. It translates to CASSLAAGGTEAFF.

The chain combines TRBV6-5 with TRBJ1-1, with 7 bases fitting TRBD1. The CDR3 consists of 14 residues. With 2 bases clipped from V and 2 bases from J, the junction kept 2 bases outside the gene matches. Germline V lookup: CDR1 MNHEY, CDR2 SVGAGI. The DNA of the CDR3 is TGTGCCAGCAGTTACGACAGGGCCAACACTGAAGCTTTCTTT. This gives the protein CASSYDRANTEAFF.

The genes are TRBV19 and TRBJ1-4, with D uncertain. The V end lost 3 bases, the J end lost 4 bases, and 9 bases lay between the germline ends. CDR1 and CDR2 (germline): LNHDA, SQIVND (reference sequence). This CDR3 comprises 14 residues. CDR3 sequence (DNA): TGTGCCAGTAGTATTGCTAGCGATAATGAAAAACTGTTTTTT. Amino acids: CASSIASDNEKLFF.

CDR3 sequence: CATSRDRGGLAKNIQYF. The CDR3 DNA is TGTGCCACCAGCAGAGACCGGGGAGGGTTAGCCAAAAACATTCAGTACTTC. This chain links TRBV15 with TRBJ2-4; TRBD2 agrees at 7 bases. Germline CDR1 is LNHNV and CDR2 is YYDKDF (reference sequence). The CDR3 loop spans 17 amino acids. The V segment lost 0 bases and the J segment 0 bases; nucleotides outside the gene matches: 5.

V usage is TRBV2 and J usage is TRBJ1-5; TRBD1 might be the D (5 bases). V was trimmed by 6 bases and J by 6 bases, leaving 12 bases between them. The germline V gene has CDR1 SNHLY and CDR2 FYNNEI. The CDR3 contains 13 residues. The CDR3: CASSPREIQPQHF. The CDR3 DNA reads as TGTGCCAGCAGCCCCAGGGAAATTCAGCCCCAGCATTTT.

The rearrangement joins TRBV6-5 to TRBJ1-2; D is ambiguous. The CDR3 runs 15 residues. Trimming stripped 10 bases from V and 6 bases from J, with 24 bases between. From germline, CDR1 is MNHEY and CDR2 SVGAGI. The CDR3 DNA sequence: TGTGCCACGAGGGAGGTTCTGGAACGCACGGATGGCTACACCTTC. Encoded protein: CATREVLERTDGYTF.

This clone has just a few counts. The CDR3 loop reads CASSPRGQVSSYEQYF. The CDR3 DNA is TGTGCCAGCAGCCCCCGGGGACAGGTGTCCTCCTACGAGCAGTACTTC. The V gene is TRBV16, the J gene TRBJ2-7; 8 nucleotides match TRBD1. The CDR3 contains 16 residues. Unmatched junction bases numbered 8, after V lost 4 bases and J lost 0 bases. Per germline, CDR1 KGHSY and CDR2 FQNENV. Full variable domain (missing parts from reference TRBV16 and TRBJ2-7): GEEVAQTPKHLVRGEGQKAKLYCAPIKGHSYVFWYQQVLKNEFKFLISFQNENVFDETGMPKERFSAKCLPNSPCSLEIQATKLEDSAVYFCASSPRGQVSSYEQYFGPGTRLTVT.

The chain has TRBV6-5 and TRBJ1-2, with a possible D match to TRBD1 (5 bases). This CDR3 region has 16 residues. Germline V gene data show CDR1 as MNHEY and CDR2 as SVGAGI. Trimming shortened V by 4 bases and J by 0 bases, and 15 bases separated the two germline ends. CDR3 protein: CASSLLDTNPNYGYTF. CDR3 DNA: TGTGCCAGCAGTTTATTGGACACAAACCCTAACTATGGCTACACCTTC.

V usage is TRBV6-5 and J usage is TRBJ1-1; D is unclear. Germline CDR1 reads MNHEY; CDR2 reads SVGAGI. V gave up 6 bases and J gave up 5 bases, with 19 bases separating them. This CDR3 has 15 residues. DNA for the CDR3: TGTGCCAGCAGCCTTTCCGACTCGGGAGGGACTGAAGCTTTCTTT. The encoded protein is CASSLSDSGGTEAFF.

V gene TRBV6-4 combines with J gene TRBJ1-6; 8 bases line up with TRBD1. This CDR3 has 15 amino acids. Per the germline V gene, CDR1 is MRHNA and CDR2 is SNTAGT. V shed 6 bases and J 7 bases; nucleotides not matched to a gene: 8. The CDR3: CASSSQGVGNSPLHF. The CDR3 coding sequence is TGTGCCAGCAGCTCACAGGGGGTTGGCAATTCACCCCTCCACTTT.

This clone was observed once. V gene TRBV29-1 combines with J gene TRBJ2-4, with TRBD1 matching 9 bases. The CDR3 is 11 residues long. The V segment lost 4 bases and the J segment 8 bases; nucleotides outside the gene matches: 0. The germline gives CDR1 SQVTM, CDR2 ANQGSEA. DNA for the CDR3: TGCAGCGTTGGACAGGGGGACATTCAGTACTTC. This translates into CSVGQGDIQYF.

J is TRBJ2-1 and V is TRBV7-9; 11 nucleotides align to TRBD2. This CDR3 comprises 15 residues. Trimming at V came to 1 base and at J to 11 bases, leaving 7 bases not matched to a gene. Germline CDR1 and CDR2: SEHNR and FQNEAQ (reference sequence). CDR3 sequence reads: CASSLDRLAGGQQFF. Here the CDR3 DNA reads TGTGCCAGCAGCTTAGATAGGCTAGCGGGGGGCCAGCAGTTCTTC.

This chain links TRBV5-3 with TRBJ1-1, with 11 bases that match TRBD1. TRBV5-3 is marked as an open reading frame, function uncertain. The length of the CDR3 is 17 residues. V shed 3 bases and J 0 bases; nucleotides not matched to a gene: 7. The CDR3: CARSSRTGGWMNTEAFF. For the CDR3, the DNA is TGTGCCAGAAGCTCGAGGACAGGGGGCTGGATGAACACTGAAGCTTTCTTT.

There are a few counts of this clone. The chain joins TRBV11-3 to TRBJ1-1; D is ambiguous. Per the germline V gene, CDR1 is SGHNT and CDR2 is YENEEA. The V end lost 0 bases, the J end lost 1 base, and 6 bases lay between the germline ends. The CDR3 totals 14 residues. The CDR3 protein is CASSLEAGNTEAFF. CDR3 sequence (DNA): TGTGCCAGCAGCTTAGAGGCGGGGAACACTGAAGCTTTCTTT.

The chain couples TRBV11-3 to TRBJ2-2; the match to TRBD1 covers 7 bases. This CDR3 comprises 16 residues. Germline assignment: CDR1 SGHNT and CDR2 YENEEA. V was clipped by 5 bases and J by 2 bases; unmatched bases: 8. The CDR3 DNA is TGTGCCAGCAGCCTGAAGACAGGGTACAACACCGGGGAGCTGTTTTTT. Translating gives CASSLKTGYNTGELFF.

The gene calls are TRBV6-5 and TRBJ1-6; no reliable D call. The length of the CDR3 is 13 residues. CDR1 MNHEY and CDR2 SVGAGI come from the germline V gene. Trimming pared 8 bases from V and 9 bases from J, leaving 14 bases between. CDR3 in DNA: TGTGCCAGCTGGGCCACGGCGAGTTCACCCCTCCACTTT. Translating it yields CASWATASSPLHF.

The chain combines TRBV7-9 with TRBJ1-5; weak D call: TRBD1 (6 bases). Trimming cost V 5 bases and J 4 bases, with 12 bases left between them. The CDR3 runs 14 residues. CDR1 and CDR2 (germline): SEHNR, FQNEAQ (reference sequence). The CDR3 coding sequence is TGTGCCAGCAGCCCCGGGACACGAAATCAGCCCCAGCATTTT. This encodes CASSPGTRNQPQHF.